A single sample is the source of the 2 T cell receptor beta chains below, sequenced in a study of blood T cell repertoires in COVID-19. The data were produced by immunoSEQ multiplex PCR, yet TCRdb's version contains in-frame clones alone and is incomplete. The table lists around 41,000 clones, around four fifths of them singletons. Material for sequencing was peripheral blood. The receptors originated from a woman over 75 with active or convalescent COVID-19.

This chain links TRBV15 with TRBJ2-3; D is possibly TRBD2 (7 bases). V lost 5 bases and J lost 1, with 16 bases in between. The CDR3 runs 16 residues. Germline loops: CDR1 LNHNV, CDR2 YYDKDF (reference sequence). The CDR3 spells CATSPGGGWGTDTQYF. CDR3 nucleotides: TGTGCCACCAGCCCTGGCGGGGGCTGGGGCACAGATACGCAGTATTTT.

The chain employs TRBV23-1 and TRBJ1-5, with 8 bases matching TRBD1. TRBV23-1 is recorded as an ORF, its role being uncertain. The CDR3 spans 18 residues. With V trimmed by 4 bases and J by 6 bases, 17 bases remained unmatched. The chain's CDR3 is CASSRGTGQRGNSQPQHF. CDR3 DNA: TGCGCCAGCAGTCGAGGGACAGGCCAACGGGGGAATAGTCAGCCCCAGCATTTT.